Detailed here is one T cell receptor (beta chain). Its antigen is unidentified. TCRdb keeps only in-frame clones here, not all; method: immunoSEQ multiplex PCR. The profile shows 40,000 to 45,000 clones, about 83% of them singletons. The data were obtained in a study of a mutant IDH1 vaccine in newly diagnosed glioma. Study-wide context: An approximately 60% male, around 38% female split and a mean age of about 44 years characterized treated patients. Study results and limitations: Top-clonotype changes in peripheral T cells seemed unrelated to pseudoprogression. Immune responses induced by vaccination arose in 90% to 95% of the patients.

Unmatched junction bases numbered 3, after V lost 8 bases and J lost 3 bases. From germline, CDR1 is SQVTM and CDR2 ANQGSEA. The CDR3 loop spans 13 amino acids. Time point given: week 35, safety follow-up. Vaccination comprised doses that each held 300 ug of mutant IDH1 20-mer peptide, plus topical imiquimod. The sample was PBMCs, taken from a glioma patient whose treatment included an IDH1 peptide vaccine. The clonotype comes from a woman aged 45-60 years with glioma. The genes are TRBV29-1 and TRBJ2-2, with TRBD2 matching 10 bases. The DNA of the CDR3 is TGCAGCTTCGGACTAGCGGACACCGGGGAGCTGTTTTTT. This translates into CSFGLADTGELFF.